The rows below give T cell receptor beta chains drawn from one sample of a study of blood T cell repertoires in COVID-19. Only in-frame clones appear in the TCRdb table, and some are missing; sequencing was by immunoSEQ multiplex PCR. The profile shows 200,000 to 250,000 clones, 70% to 85% of them singletons. Sequencing used PBMCs or T cells enriched from blood (not recorded which). These TCRs come from a man in his sixties who had recovered from COVID-19. Both conserved end residues are part of each CDR3. A D gene is named only where the DNA matches it firmly. Some rows have no size entry. The others give once, few or many, or a class for an expanded clone.

cdr3_aa	cdr3_nt	v_call	j_call	clone_size	d_call
CASSLKGAHEQYF	TGTGCCAGCAGTTTGAAGGGGGCTCACGAGCAGTACTTC	TRBV12-3/TRBV12-4	TRBJ2-7	NA	TRBD1
CASSIVVSNIQYF	TGTGCCAGTAGTATAGTAGTATCGAACATTCAGTACTTC	TRBV19	TRBJ2-4	NA	NA
CASSEKIVGLAKNIQYF	TGTGCCAGCAGTGAAAAGATCGTCGGTCTAGCCAAAAACATTCAGTACTTC	TRBV2	TRBJ2-4	NA	NA
CASSLGSSGGMETQYF	TGCGCCAGCAGCTTGGGATCTAGCGGGGGGATGGAGACCCAGTACTTC	TRBV5-1	TRBJ2-5	NA	TRBD2
CASSSQGAQGQPQHF	TGTGCCAGCAGTTCTCAGGGGGCGCAGGGGCAGCCCCAGCATTTT	TRBV27	TRBJ1-5	NA	TRBD1
CSAGAPARALLWGQGGTGELFF	TGCAGCGCCGGCGCACCGGCAAGAGCGTTGCTGTGGGGACAGGGGGGCACCGGGGAGCTGTTTTTT	TRBV29-1	TRBJ2-2	NA	TRBD1
CASSRLTGTSGEDTQYF	TGTGCCAGCAGCCGCTTAACCGGGACTAGCGGTGAAGATACGCAGTATTTT	TRBV3-1/TRBV3-2	TRBJ2-3	NA	TRBD2
CATSRDFPGESPLHF	TGTGCCACCAGCAGAGACTTTCCCGGGGAGTCACCCCTCCACTTT	TRBV15	TRBJ1-6	few	NA
CASSQSGGEQYF	TGTGCCAGCAGCCAAAGCGGGGGGGAGCAGTACTTC	TRBV3-1/TRBV3-2	TRBJ2-7	once	TRBD2
CAIQNSDRSPWGYTF	TGTGCCATCCAAAACTCGGACAGGTCCCCGTGGGGCTACACCTTC	TRBV28	TRBJ1-2	NA	TRBD1
CASSLPGFSLRGTGELFF	TGTGCCAGCAGCCTCCCGGGGTTCAGCCTACGGGGCACCGGGGAGCTGTTTTTT	TRBV7-8	TRBJ2-2	NA	NA
CASSRTGGVNQPQHF	TGTGCCAGCAGTCGGACAGGGGGGGTCAATCAGCCCCAGCATTTT	TRBV2	TRBJ1-5	NA	TRBD1
CASSPARTATNYGYTF	TGTGCCAGCAGCCCAGCCCGGACAGCGACGAACTATGGCTACACCTTC	TRBV7-2	TRBJ1-2	NA	NA
CASSRGPGQGASEQYF	TGTGCCAGTAGTAGGGGGCCGGGACAGGGGGCCAGTGAGCAGTACTTC	TRBV19	TRBJ2-7	NA	TRBD1
CAWMRGAGELFF	TGTGCCTGGATGCGGGGGGCCGGGGAGCTGTTTTTT	TRBV30	TRBJ2-2	NA	TRBD2
CASSPDRVKYNSPLHF	TGTGCCAGCAGCCCCGACAGGGTCAAATATAATTCACCCCTCCACTTT	TRBV7-2	TRBJ1-6	NA	TRBD1
CATSDTRQGQNQPQHF	TGTGCCACCAGTGACACTAGACAGGGCCAGAATCAGCCCCAGCATTTT	TRBV24-1	TRBJ1-5	NA	TRBD1
CATSDPGQGAYEQYF	TGTGCCACCAGTGATCCGGGACAGGGTGCGTACGAGCAGTACTTC	TRBV24-1	TRBJ2-7	NA	TRBD1
CASSLEGQGIDEQYF	TGCGCCAGCAGCTTGGAAGGACAGGGGATAGACGAGCAGTACTTC	TRBV5-1	TRBJ2-7	NA	TRBD1
CASSPMTDNTEAFF	TGTGCCAGCAGCCCAATGACAGATAACACTGAAGCTTTCTTT	TRBV6-6	TRBJ1-1	NA	NA
CASSQPGYTDTQYF	TGCGCCAGCAGTCAACCAGGCTACACAGATACGCAGTATTTT	TRBV23-1	TRBJ2-3	NA	NA
CASGVAGARPRTDTQYF	TGTGCCTCAGGCGTAGCGGGGGCGAGACCCCGCACAGATACGCAGTATTTT	TRBV30	TRBJ2-3	NA	TRBD2
CASSLRRTEAFF	TGTGCCAGCAGCTTGCGCCGCACTGAAGCTTTCTTT	TRBV28	TRBJ1-1	NA	NA
CASRKDRVRQPQHF	TGTGCCAGCAGGAAAGACAGGGTTCGACAGCCCCAGCATTTT	TRBV28	TRBJ1-5	NA	TRBD1
CASSLQGDFQPQHF	TGTGCCAGCAGTTTACAGGGGGATTTTCAGCCCCAGCATTTT	TRBV2	TRBJ1-5	NA	TRBD1
CSVELGGGSTEAFF	TGCAGCGTTGAATTGGGCGGGGGGTCCACTGAAGCTTTCTTT	TRBV29-1	TRBJ1-1	NA	NA
CASSEESVQPQHF	TGTGCCAGCAGTGAAGAGTCAGTACAGCCCCAGCATTTT	TRBV2	TRBJ1-5	few	NA
CASSIGQGPFYEQYF	TGTGCCAGCAGCATCGGACAGGGGCCTTTCTACGAGCAGTACTTC	TRBV5-4	TRBJ2-7	NA	TRBD1
CASSQDFSGGNEQYF	TGTGCCAGCAGCCAAGATTTCAGCGGGGGAAACGAGCAGTACTTC	TRBV3-1/TRBV3-2	TRBJ2-7	NA	TRBD2
CASSQGPRQGYEQYF	TGCGCCAGCAGCCAAGGACCGAGACAGGGCTACGAGCAGTACTTC	TRBV4-3	TRBJ2-7	NA	TRBD1
CASSEGGGSNQPQHF	TGTGCCAGTAGTGAGGGGGGGGGTTCTAATCAGCCCCAGCATTTT	TRBV19	TRBJ1-5	few	NA
CASRDPAGVFNEQFF	TGTGCCAGCAGGGACCCCGCGGGGGTCTTCAATGAGCAGTTCTTC	TRBV6-5	TRBJ2-1	NA	TRBD2
CASGRGTYEQYF	TGTGCCTCCGGCCGGGGGACTTACGAGCAGTACTTC	TRBV27	TRBJ2-7	NA	NA
CASSQQGNTIYF	TGTGCCAGCAGTCAACAGGGAAACACCATATATTTT	TRBV6-2/TRBV6-3	TRBJ1-3	NA	NA
CASSQSRASYEQYF	TGCGCCAGCAGCCAATCAAGAGCATCGTACGAGCAGTACTTC	TRBV4-3	TRBJ2-7	NA	NA
CASSVAQTDSTDTQYF	TGTGCCAGCAGCGTAGCACAGACAGATAGCACAGATACGCAGTATTTT	TRBV9	TRBJ2-3	once	NA
CASSLFRGSAGYTF	TGTGCCAGCAGTTTATTCAGGGGCTCGGCTGGCTACACCTTC	TRBV27	TRBJ1-2	NA	NA
CASSGQGSTEAFF	TGCGCCAGCAGTGGGCAGGGTTCCACTGAAGCTTTCTTT	TRBV5-1	TRBJ1-1	NA	NA
CASSFSANTQYF	TGTGCCAGCAGTTTTTCTGCGAATACGCAGTATTTT	TRBV12-3/TRBV12-4	TRBJ2-3	NA	NA
CASSLQGRFDTGELFF	TGTGCCAGCAGTTTACAGGGTCGGTTCGACACCGGGGAGCTGTTTTTT	TRBV27	TRBJ2-2	NA	NA
CASSERIGGQGAGYTF	TGTGCCAGCAGTGAAAGGATTGGAGGACAGGGGGCAGGCTACACCTTC	TRBV6-1	TRBJ1-2	NA	TRBD1
CASSSTGGIGYGYTF	TGTGCCAGCAGCTCGACAGGGGGAATTGGCTATGGCTACACCTTC	TRBV7-9	TRBJ1-2	NA	TRBD1
CASSLSLAGVDTQYF	TGTGCCAGCAGCCTTTCTCTAGCGGGGGTGGATACGCAGTATTTT	TRBV2	TRBJ2-3	NA	TRBD2
CASSTGSRGEQYF	TGTGCCAGTAGTACAGGGTCTAGAGGCGAGCAGTACTTC	TRBV19	TRBJ2-7	NA	NA
CASSHVAGRSYNEQFF	TGTGCCAGCAGCCACGTTGCGGGACGCTCCTACAATGAGCAGTTCTTC	TRBV7-2	TRBJ2-1	NA	NA
CASSLDRGSSEQYF	TGCGCCAGCAGCTTGGACAGGGGGTCCAGCGAGCAGTACTTC	TRBV5-1	TRBJ2-7	NA	TRBD1
CATSREQGSYNEQFF	TGTGCCACCAGCAGAGAACAGGGCTCCTACAATGAGCAGTTCTTC	TRBV15	TRBJ2-1	NA	NA
CASSLQGPTEAFF	TGTGCCAGCAGCTTACAGGGTCCCACTGAAGCTTTCTTT	TRBV5-4	TRBJ1-1	NA	NA